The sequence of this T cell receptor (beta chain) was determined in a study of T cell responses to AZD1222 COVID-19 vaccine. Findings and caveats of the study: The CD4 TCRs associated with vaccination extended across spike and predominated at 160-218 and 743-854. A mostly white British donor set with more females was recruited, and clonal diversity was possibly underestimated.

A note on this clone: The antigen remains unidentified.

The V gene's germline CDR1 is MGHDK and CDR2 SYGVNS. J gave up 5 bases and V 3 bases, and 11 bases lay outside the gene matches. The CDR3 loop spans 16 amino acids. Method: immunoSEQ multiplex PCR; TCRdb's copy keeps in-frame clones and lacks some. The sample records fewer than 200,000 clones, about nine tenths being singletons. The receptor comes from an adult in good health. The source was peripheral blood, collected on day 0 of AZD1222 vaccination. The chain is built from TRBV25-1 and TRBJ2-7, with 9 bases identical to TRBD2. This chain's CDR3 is CASSDPLSSGKNEQYF. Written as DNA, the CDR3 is TGTGCCAGCAGTGACCCCTTATCTAGCGGGAAAAACGAGCAGTACTTC.